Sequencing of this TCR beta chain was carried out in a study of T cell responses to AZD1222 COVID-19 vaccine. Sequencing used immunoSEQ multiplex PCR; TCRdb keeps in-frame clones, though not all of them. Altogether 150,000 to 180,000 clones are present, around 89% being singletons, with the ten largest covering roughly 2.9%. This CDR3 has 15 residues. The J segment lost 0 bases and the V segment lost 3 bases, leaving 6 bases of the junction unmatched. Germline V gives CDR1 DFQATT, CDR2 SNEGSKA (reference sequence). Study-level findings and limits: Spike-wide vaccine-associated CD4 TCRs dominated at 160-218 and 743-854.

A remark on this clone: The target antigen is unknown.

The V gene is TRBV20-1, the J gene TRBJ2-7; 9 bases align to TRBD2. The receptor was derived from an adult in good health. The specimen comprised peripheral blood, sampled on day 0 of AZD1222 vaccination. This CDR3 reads CSASSPSGDSYEQYF. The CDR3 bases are TGCAGTGCTAGTTCGCCTAGCGGGGACTCCTACGAGCAGTACTTC.